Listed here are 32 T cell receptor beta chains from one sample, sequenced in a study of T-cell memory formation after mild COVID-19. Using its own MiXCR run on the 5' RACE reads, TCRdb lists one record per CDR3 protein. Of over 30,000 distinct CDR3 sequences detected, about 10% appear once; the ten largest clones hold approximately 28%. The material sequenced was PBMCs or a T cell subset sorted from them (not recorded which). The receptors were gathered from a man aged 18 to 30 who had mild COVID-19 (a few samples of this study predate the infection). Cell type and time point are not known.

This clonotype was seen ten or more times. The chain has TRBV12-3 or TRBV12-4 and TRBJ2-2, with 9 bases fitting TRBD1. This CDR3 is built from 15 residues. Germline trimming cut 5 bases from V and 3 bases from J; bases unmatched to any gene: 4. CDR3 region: CASSKTGGYTGELFF. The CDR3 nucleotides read TGTGCCAGCAGTAAGACAGGGGGATACACCGGGGAGCTGTTTTTT.

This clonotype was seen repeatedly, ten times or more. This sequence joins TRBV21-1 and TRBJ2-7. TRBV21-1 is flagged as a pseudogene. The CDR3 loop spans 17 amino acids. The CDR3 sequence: CASSKGGRLRSSYEQYV. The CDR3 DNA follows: TGTGCCAGCAGCAAAGGAGGACGGCTGAGGAGCTCCTACGAGCAGTACGTC.

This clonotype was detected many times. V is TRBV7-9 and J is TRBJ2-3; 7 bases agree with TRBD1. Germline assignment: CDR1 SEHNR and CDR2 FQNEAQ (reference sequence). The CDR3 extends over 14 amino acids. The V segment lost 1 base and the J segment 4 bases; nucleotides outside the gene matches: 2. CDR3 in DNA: TGTGCCAGCAGCTTAGTCGACAGGGCAGATACGCAGTATTTT. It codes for CASSLVDRADTQYF.

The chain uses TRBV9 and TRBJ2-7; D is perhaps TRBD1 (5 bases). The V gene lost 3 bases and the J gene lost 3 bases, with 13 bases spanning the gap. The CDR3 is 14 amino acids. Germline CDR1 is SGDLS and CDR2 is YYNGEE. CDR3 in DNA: TGTGCCAGCAGCGGCCAAGGGGCGCTCTACGAGCAGTACTTC. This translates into CASSGQGALYEQYF. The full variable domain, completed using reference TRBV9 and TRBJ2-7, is DSGVTQTPKHLITATGQRVTLRCSPRSGDLSVYWYQQSLDQGLQFLIQYYNGEERAKGNILERFSAQQFPDLHSELNLSSLELGDSALYFCASSGQGALYEQYFGPGTRLTVT.

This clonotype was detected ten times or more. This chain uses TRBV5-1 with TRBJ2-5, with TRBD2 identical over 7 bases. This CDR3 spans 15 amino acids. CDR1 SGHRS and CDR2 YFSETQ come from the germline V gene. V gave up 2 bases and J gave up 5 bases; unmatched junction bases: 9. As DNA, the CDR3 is TGCGCCAGCAGCTTCGGGACTACCAATGGGGAGACCCAGTACTTC. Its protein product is CASSFGTTNGETQYF.

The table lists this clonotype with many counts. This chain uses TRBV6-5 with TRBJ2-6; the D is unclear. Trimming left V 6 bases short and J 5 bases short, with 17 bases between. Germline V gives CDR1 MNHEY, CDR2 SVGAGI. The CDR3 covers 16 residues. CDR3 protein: CASSPFGAFWANVLTF. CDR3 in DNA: TGTGCCAGCAGCCCTTTCGGCGCTTTCTGGGCCAACGTCCTGACTTTC.

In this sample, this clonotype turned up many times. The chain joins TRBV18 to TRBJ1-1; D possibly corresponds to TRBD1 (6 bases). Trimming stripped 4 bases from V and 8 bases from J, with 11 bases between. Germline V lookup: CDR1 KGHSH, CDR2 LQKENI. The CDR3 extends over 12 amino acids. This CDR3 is CASSLLTGEAFF. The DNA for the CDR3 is TGTGCCAGCTCACTCCTGACAGGCGAAGCTTTCTTT.

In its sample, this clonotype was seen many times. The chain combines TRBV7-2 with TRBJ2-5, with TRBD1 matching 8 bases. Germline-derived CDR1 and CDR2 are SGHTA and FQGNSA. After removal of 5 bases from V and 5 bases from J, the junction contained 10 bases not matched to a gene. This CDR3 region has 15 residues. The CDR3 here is CASSAPDRAGETQYF. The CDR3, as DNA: TGTGCCAGCAGCGCCCCGGACAGGGCGGGGGAGACCCAGTACTTC.

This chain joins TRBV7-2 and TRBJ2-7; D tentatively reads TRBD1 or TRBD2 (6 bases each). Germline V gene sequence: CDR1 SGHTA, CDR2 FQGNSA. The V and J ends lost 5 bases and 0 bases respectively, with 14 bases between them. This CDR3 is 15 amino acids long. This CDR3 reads CASSPAGGRSYEQYF. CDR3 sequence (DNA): TGTGCCAGCAGCCCCGCCGGGGGCCGCTCCTACGAGCAGTACTTC.

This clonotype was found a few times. In DNA form, the CDR3 reads TGTGCCAGCAGCTTGTTCTGGGGAGGGGTCTATGGCTACACCTTC. It codes for CASSLFWGGVYGYTF. The chain employs TRBV5-4 and TRBJ1-2; weak D call: TRBD1 (5 bases). CDR1 is SGHNT, CDR2 YYREEE, per germline (reference sequence). The CDR3 has 15 amino acids. The V end lost 1 base, the J end lost 4 bases, and 14 bases lay between the germline ends.

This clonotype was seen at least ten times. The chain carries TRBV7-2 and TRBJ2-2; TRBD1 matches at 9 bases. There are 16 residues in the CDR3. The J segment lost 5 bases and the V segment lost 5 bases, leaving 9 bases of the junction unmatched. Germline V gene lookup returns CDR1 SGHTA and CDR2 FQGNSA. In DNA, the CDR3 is TGTGCCAGCAGCCGGTCCGGGACAGGGCGTACCGGGGAGCTGTTTTTT. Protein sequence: CASSRSGTGRTGELFF.

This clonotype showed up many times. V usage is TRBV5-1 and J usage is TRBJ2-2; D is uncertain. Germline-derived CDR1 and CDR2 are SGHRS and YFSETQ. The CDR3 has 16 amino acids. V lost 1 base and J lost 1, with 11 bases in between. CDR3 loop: CASSLSRHQNTGELFF. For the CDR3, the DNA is TGCGCCAGCAGCTTGTCCAGACACCAGAACACCGGGGAGCTGTTTTTT.

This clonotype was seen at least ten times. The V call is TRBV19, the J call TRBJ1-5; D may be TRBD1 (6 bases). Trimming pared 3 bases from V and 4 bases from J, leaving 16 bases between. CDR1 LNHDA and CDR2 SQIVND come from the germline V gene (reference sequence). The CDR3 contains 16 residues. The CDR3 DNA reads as TGTGCCAGTAGTATGGGCAGGGGAAAGAGGAATCAGCCCCAGCATTTT. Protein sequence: CASSMGRGKRNQPQHF.

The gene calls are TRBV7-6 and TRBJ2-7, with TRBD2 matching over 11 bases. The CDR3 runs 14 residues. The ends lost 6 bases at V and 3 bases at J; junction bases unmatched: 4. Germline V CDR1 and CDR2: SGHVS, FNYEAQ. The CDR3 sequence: CASSMGTSGYEQYF. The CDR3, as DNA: TGTGCCAGCAGTATGGGGACTAGCGGCTACGAGCAGTACTTC.

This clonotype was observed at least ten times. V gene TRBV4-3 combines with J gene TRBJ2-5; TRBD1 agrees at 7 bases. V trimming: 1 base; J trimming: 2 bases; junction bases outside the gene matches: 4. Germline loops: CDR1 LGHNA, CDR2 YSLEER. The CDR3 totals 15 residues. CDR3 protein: CASSQARTGQETQYF. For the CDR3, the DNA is TGCGCCAGCAGCCAAGCCCGGACAGGACAAGAGACCCAGTACTTC.

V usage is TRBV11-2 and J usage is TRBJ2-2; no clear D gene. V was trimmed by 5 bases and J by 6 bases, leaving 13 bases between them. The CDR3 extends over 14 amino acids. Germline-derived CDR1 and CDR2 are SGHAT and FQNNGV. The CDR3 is CASSITLDPGELFF. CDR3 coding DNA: TGTGCCAGCAGCATTACTTTGGACCCCGGGGAGCTGTTTTTT. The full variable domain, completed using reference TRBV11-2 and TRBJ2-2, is EAGVAQSPRYKIIEKRQSVAFWCNPISGHATLYWYQQILGQGPKLLIQFQNNGVVDDSQLPKDRFSAERLKGVDSTLKIQPAKLEDSAVYLCASSITLDPGELFFGEGSRLTVL.

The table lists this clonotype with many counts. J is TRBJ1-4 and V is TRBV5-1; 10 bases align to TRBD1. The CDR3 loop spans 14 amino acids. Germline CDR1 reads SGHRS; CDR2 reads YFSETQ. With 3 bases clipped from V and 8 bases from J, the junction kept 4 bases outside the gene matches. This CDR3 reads CASSSGTGVEKLFF. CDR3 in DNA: TGCGCCAGCAGCTCCGGGACAGGGGTGGAAAAACTGTTTTTT.

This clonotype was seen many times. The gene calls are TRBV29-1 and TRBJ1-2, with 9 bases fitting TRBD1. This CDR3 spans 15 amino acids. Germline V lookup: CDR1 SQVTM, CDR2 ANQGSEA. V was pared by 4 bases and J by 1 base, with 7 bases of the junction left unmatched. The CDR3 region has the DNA TGCAGCGTTGCCCCCCGACAGGGGGGTAACTATGGCTACACCTTC. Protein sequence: CSVAPRQGGNYGYTF.

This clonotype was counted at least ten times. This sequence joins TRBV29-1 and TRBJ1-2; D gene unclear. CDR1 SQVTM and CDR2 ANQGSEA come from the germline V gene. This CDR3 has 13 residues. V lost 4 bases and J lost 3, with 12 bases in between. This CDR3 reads CSVAGRSHYGYTF. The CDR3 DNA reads TGCAGCGTTGCGGGCCGGAGCCACTATGGCTACACCTTC.

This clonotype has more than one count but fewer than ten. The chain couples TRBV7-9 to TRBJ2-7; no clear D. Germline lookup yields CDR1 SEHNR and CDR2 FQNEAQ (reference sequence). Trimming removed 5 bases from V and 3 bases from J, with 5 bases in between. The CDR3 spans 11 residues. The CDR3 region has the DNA TGTGCCAGCAGCCAAATCTACGAGCAGTACTTC. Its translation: CASSQIYEQYF.

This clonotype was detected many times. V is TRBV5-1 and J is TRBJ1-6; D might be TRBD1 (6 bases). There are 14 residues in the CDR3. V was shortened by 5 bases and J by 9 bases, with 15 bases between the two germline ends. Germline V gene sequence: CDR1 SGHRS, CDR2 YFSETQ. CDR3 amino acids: CASSQGRVGSPLHF. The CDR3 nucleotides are TGCGCCAGCAGTCAGGGGCGAGTAGGTTCACCCCTCCACTTT. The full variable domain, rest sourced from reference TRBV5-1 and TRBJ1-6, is KAGVTQTPRYLIKTRGQQVTLSCSPISGHRSVSWYQQTPGQGLQFLFEYFSETQRNKGNFPGRFSGRQFSNSRSEMNVSTLELGDSALYLCASSQGRVGSPLHFGNGTRLTVT.

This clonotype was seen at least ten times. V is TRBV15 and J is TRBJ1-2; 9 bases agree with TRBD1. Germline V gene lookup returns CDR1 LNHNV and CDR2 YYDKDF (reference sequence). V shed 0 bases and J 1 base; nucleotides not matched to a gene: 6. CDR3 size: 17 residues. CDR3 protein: CATSRDLGQGLNYGYTF. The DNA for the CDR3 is TGTGCCACCAGCAGAGATCTGGGACAGGGACTTAACTATGGCTACACCTTC.

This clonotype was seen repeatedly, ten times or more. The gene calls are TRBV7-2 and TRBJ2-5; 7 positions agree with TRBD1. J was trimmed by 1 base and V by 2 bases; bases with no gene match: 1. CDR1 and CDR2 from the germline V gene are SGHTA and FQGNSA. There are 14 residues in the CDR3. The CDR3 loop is CASSLRGPQETQYF. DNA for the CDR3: TGTGCCAGCAGCTTAAGGGGGCCCCAAGAGACCCAGTACTTC.

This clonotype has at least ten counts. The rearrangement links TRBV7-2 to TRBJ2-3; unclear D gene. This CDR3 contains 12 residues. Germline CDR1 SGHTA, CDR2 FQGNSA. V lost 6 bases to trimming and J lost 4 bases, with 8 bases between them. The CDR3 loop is CASRLQSDTQYF. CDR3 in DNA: TGTGCCAGCAGGTTACAATCAGATACGCAGTATTTT.

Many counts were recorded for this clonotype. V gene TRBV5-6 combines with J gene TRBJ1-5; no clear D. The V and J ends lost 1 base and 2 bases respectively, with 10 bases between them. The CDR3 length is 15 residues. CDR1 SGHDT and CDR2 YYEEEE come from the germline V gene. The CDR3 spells CASSLQGLGNQPQHF. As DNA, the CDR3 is TGTGCCAGCAGCTTGCAAGGGTTGGGCAATCAGCCCCAGCATTTT.

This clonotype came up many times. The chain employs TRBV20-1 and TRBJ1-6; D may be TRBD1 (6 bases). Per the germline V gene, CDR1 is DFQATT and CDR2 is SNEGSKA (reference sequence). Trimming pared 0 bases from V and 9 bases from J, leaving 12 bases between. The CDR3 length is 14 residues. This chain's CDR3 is CSAREVRGSSPLHF. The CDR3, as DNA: TGCAGTGCTAGAGAGGTCAGGGGAAGTTCACCCCTCCACTTT.

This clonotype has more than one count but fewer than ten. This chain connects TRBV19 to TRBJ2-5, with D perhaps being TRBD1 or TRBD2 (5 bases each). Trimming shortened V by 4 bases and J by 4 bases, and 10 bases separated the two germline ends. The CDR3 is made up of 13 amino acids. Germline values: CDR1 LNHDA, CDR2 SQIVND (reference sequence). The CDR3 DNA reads TGTGCCAGTAGTAGTGAGGGGAGAGAGACCCAGTACTTC. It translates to CASSSEGRETQYF.

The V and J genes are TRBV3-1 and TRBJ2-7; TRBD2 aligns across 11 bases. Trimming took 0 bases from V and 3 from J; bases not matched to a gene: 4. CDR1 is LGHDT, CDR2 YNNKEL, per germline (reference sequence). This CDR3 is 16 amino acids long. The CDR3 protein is CASSQDFGLAGYEQYF. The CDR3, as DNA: TGTGCCAGCAGCCAAGATTTTGGACTAGCGGGCTACGAGCAGTACTTC.

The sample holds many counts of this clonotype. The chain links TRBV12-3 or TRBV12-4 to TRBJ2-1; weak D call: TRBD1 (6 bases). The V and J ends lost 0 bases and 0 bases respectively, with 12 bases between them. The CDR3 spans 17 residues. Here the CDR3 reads CASSLAAQGSSYNEQFF. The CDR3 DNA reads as TGTGCCAGCAGTTTAGCGGCCCAGGGGAGCTCCTACAATGAGCAGTTCTTC.

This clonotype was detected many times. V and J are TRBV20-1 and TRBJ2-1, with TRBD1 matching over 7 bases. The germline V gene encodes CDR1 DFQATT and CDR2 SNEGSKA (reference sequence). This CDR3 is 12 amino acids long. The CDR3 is CRAARDSNEQFF. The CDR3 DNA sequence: TGCAGGGCTGCCCGGGACAGCAATGAGCAGTTCTTC.

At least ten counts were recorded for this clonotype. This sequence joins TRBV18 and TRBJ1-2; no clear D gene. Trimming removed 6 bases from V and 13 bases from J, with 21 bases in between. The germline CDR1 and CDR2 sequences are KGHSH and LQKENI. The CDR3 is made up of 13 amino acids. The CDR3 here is CASSPSDSRGSTF. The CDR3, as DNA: TGTGCCAGCTCCCCGTCGGACTCCCGAGGGAGCACCTTC.

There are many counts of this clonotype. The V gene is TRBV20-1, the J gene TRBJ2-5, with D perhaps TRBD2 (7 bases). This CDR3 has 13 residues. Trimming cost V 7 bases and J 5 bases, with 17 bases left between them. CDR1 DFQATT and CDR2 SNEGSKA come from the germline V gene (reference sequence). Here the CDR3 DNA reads TGCAGTGTTACCCCCGGGGGGCGGGAGACCCAGTACTTC. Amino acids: CSVTPGGRETQYF.